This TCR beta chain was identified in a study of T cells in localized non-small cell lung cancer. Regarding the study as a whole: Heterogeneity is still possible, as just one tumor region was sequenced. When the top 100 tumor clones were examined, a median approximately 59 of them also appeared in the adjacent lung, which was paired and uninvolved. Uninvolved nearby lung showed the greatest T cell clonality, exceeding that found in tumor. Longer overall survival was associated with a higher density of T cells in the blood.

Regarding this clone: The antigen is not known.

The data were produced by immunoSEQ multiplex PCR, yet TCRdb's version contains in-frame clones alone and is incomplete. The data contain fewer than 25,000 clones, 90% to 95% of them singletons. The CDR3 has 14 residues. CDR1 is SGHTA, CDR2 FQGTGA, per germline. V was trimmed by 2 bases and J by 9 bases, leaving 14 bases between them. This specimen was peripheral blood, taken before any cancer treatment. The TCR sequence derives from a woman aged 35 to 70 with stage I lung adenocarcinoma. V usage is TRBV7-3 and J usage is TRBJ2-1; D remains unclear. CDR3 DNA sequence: TGTGCCAGCAGCTTAGTATCCTTAAACGGTGAGCAGTTCTTC. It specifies CASSLVSLNGEQFF.